The sequence of this T cell receptor beta chain was determined in a study of blood T cells in healthy people across ages. Germline CDR1 reads GTSNPN; CDR2 reads SVGIG (reference sequence). The CDR3 totals 11 residues. This clonotype was observed a handful of times. The germline gene is not matched at one end of the junction; a read error may be the cause. Alongside a J-beta primer mix, a sample-barcoded 5' primer served in a second PCR lasting roughly 6 to 12 cycles. TCRdb recomputed calls from the 5' RACE reads with MiXCR, one row per CDR3 protein. The sample includes some 800,000 distinct CDR3 sequences, around a quarter of them seen just once. This same sample was also part of a study on T cells of mothers and their children.

This rearrangement joins TRBV30 to TRBJ1-1, with D possibly TRBD1 on 5 matching bases. The receptor was derived from a boy younger than 18 in good health. The sample taken for sequencing was blood. The CDR3 loop reads CVWSVTAEAFF. CDR3 nucleotide sequence: TGTGTCTGGAGTGTGACAGCTGAAGCTTTCTTT.